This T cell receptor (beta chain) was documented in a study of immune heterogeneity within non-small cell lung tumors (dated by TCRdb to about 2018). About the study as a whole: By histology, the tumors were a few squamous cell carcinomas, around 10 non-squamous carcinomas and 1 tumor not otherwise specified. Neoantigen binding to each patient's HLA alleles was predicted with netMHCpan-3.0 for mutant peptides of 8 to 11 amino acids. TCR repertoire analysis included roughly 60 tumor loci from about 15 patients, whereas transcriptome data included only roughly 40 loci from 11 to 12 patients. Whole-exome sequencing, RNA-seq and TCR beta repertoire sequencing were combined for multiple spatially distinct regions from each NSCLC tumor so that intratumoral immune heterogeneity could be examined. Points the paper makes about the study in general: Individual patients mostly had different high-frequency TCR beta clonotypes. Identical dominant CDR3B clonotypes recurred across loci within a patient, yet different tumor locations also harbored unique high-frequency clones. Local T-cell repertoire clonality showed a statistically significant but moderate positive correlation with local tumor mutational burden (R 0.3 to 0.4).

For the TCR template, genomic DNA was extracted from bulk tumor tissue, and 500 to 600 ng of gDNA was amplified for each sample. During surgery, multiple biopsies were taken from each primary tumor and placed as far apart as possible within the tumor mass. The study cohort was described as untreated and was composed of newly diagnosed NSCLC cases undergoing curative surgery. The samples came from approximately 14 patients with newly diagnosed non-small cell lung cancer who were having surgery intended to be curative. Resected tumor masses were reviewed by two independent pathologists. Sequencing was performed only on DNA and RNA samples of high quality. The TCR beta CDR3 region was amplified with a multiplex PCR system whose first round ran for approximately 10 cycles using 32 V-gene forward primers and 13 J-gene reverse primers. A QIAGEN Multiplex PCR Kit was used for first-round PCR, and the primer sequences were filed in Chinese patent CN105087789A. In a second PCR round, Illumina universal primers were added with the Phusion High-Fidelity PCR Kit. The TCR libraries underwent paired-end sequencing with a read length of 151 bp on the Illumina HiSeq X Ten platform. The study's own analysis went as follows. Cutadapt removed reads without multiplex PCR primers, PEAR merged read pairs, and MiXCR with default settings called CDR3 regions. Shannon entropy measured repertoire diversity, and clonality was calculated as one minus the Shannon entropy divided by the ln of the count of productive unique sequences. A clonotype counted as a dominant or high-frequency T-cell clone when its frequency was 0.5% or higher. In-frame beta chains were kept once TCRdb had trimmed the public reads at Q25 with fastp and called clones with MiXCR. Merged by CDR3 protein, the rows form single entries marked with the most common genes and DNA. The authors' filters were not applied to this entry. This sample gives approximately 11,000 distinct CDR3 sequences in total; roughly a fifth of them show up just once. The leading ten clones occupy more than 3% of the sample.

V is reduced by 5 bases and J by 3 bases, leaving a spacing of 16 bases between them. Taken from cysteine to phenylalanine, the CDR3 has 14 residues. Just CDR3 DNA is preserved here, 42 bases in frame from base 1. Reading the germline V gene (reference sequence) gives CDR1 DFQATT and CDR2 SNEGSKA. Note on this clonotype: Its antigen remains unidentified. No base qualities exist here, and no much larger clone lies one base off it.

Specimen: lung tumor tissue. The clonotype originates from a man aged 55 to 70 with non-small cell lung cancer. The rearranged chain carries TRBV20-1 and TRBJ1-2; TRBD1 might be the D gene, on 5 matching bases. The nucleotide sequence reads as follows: TGCAGTGCTGCCCCCGGGGGGACTGACTATGGCTACACCTTC. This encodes CSAAPGGTDYGYTF.